These 20 T cell receptor beta chains came from one sample sequenced in a study of T-cell memory formation after mild COVID-19. TCRdb analysed the 5' RACE reads with MiXCR anew, one entry per CDR3 protein. The table shows tens of thousands of distinct CDR3 sequences, with roughly 25% occurring only once. Sequencing was done on a sample of PBMCs or a T cell subset sorted from them (not recorded which). The receptors originated from a young man who had mild COVID-19 (a few samples of this study predate the infection). Cell type and time point are not known.

The chain is built from TRBV4-3 and TRBJ1-4, with a weak D call TRBD1 (5 bases). With 0 bases removed from V and 3 bases from J, the gap between germline ends came to 20 bases. The CDR3 loop spans 19 amino acids. The germline V gene has CDR1 LGHNA and CDR2 YSLEER. The CDR3 reads CASSQDPPGIGGSNEKLFF. CDR3 in DNA: TGCGCCAGCAGCCAAGATCCCCCAGGGATTGGAGGGTCTAATGAAAAACTGTTTTTT.

This clonotype was detected only a few times. The chain combines TRBV15 with TRBJ2-7; TRBD2 matches at 7 bases. CDR1 and CDR2 from the germline V gene are LNHNV and YYDKDF (reference sequence). V was pared by 0 bases and J by 2 bases, with 10 bases of the junction left unmatched. The CDR3 length is 17 residues. The CDR3 nucleotides are TGTGCCACCAGCAGAGAACGGAGTGGCGGGGGAACCTACGAGCAGTACTTC. This encodes CATSRERSGGGTYEQYF.

This clonotype was seen a handful of times. The V and J genes are TRBV7-6 and TRBJ2-7, with D perhaps matching TRBD2 (6 bases). Per the germline V gene, CDR1 is SGHVS and CDR2 is FNYEAQ. This CDR3 contains 15 residues. Trimming removed 3 bases from V and 0 bases from J, with 12 bases in between. CDR3 coding DNA: TGTGCCAGCAGCTTCGGAACTAGCCGCTCCTACGAGCAGTACTTC. Amino acids: CASSFGTSRSYEQYF.

There are a few counts of this clonotype. The rearrangement links TRBV10-3 to TRBJ2-2; no firm D call. Germline CDR1 is ENHRY and CDR2 is SYGVKD. V was trimmed by 7 bases and J by 2 bases, leaving 11 bases between them. The CDR3 sequence is 14 residues long. CDR3 DNA: TGTGCCATCACCCTGACTCGAAACACCGGGGAGCTGTTTTTT. This translates into CAITLTRNTGELFF.

The genes are TRBV10-3 and TRBJ2-7; possibly TRBD1 for D (6 bases). The V gene lost 2 bases and the J gene lost 5 bases, with 7 bases spanning the gap. Germline V gene lookup returns CDR1 ENHRY and CDR2 SYGVKD. This CDR3 spans 12 amino acids. Here the CDR3 reads CAISENRDEQYF. For the CDR3, the DNA is TGTGCCATCAGTGAGAACAGGGACGAGCAGTACTTC.

The genes are TRBV4-3 and TRBJ2-5; D is perhaps TRBD2 (6 bases). The V gene's germline CDR1 is LGHNA and CDR2 YSLEER. The length of the CDR3 is 14 residues. V was clipped by 4 bases and J by 4 bases, with 13 bases between them. CDR3 in DNA: TGCGCCAGCAGCCGCGGGAAAGTCGGAGAGACCCAGTACTTC. It encodes CASSRGKVGETQYF.

The gene calls are TRBV4-2 and TRBJ2-4; D may correspond to TRBD1 or TRBD2 (5 bases each). This CDR3 has 13 residues. The V end was cut by 3 bases, the J end by 12 bases, with 15 bases between. The germline V gene has CDR1 LGHNA and CDR2 YNFKEQ. This chain's CDR3 is CASSHVRDRTQYF. The CDR3 nucleotides read TGTGCCAGCAGCCACGTCCGGGACCGAACTCAGTACTTC.

The chain carries TRBV4-3 and TRBJ2-7, with D possibly being TRBD2 (6 bases). This CDR3 is 15 amino acids long. Germline V gene sequence: CDR1 LGHNA, CDR2 YSLEER. The ends were cut back, 0 bases at V and 1 base at J, with 10 bases in the middle. As DNA, the CDR3 is TGCGCCAGCAGCCAAGAGGAGGGGAGGTCCTACGAGCAGTACTTC. Amino acid sequence: CASSQEEGRSYEQYF.

V is TRBV29-1 and J is TRBJ1-1, with TRBD1 matching 7 bases. Per germline, CDR1 SQVTM and CDR2 ANQGSEA. CDR3 length equals 12 residues. The V and J ends lost 2 bases and 8 bases, in that order; junction bases with no gene match: 5. Here the CDR3 DNA reads TGCAGCGTTGAAATATGGACAGGCGAAGCTTTCTTT. This translates into CSVEIWTGEAFF.

There are a few counts of this clonotype. J is TRBJ2-7 and V is TRBV20-1; 7 bases map to TRBD1. CDR3 size: 12 residues. The germline CDR1 and CDR2 sequences are DFQATT and SNEGSKA (reference sequence). The J segment lost 3 bases and the V segment lost 3 bases, leaving 2 bases of the junction unmatched. The DNA for the CDR3 is TGCAGTGCTAGGAACAGGGGCTACGAGCAGTACTTC. Residues: CSARNRGYEQYF.

The V and J genes are TRBV6-2 or TRBV6-3 and TRBJ2-7; 7 bases map to TRBD1. This CDR3 has 13 residues. The J segment lost 6 bases and the V segment lost 7 bases, leaving 9 bases of the junction unmatched. Germline V gene sequence: CDR1 MNHEY, CDR2 SVGEGT. CDR3 sequence (DNA): TGTGCCAGCATGCCCGGACAGGCTCTCGAGCAGTACGTC. It codes for CASMPGQALEQYV.

This chain joins TRBV5-1 and TRBJ2-7, with D perhaps TRBD1 (8 bases). Trimming shortened V by 4 bases and J by 9 bases, and 26 bases separated the two germline ends. Germline V CDR1 and CDR2: SGHRS, YFSETQ. The CDR3 contains 16 residues. Here the CDR3 reads CASSPRTGTNYEGQYF. CDR3 coding DNA: TGCGCCAGCAGCCCCCGGACAGGGACTAACTACGAAGGGCAGTACTTC.

The genes are TRBV4-1 and TRBJ2-3; 7 nucleotides align to TRBD2. After removal of 1 base from V and 5 bases from J, the junction contained 9 bases not matched to a gene. Germline CDR1 is MGHRA and CDR2 is YSYEKL. This CDR3 has 16 amino acids. CDR3 loop: CASSQGRAPGGDTQYF. CDR3 nucleotide sequence: TGCGCCAGCAGCCAAGGTCGCGCCCCGGGGGGAGATACGCAGTATTTT.

The V call is TRBV27, the J call TRBJ2-2; possible D gene TRBD2, 6 bases. The CDR3 length is 12 residues. Trimming stripped 10 bases from V and 6 bases from J, with 12 bases between. CDR1 and CDR2 from the germline V gene are MNHEY and SMNVEV (reference sequence). The CDR3 reads CATGGVAGELFF. The DNA for the CDR3 is TGTGCCACGGGCGGGGTGGCCGGGGAGCTGTTTTTT.

The chain combines TRBV4-3 with TRBJ2-5; D gene ambiguous. This CDR3 has 14 amino acids. V was pared by 0 bases and J by 3 bases, with 8 bases between. In germline, CDR1 is LGHNA, CDR2 YSLEER. CDR3 sequence: CASSQDLGKETQYF. CDR3 in DNA: TGCGCCAGCAGCCAAGATTTGGGGAAAGAGACCCAGTACTTC.

The V gene is TRBV7-9, the J gene TRBJ1-4; TRBD1 matches 7 bases. With V trimmed by 5 bases and J by 2 bases, 5 bases remained unmatched. The CDR3 consists of 15 residues. CDR1 SEHNR and CDR2 FQNEAQ come from the germline V gene (reference sequence). CDR3 sequence: CASSADRATNEKLFF. The DNA of the CDR3 is TGTGCCAGCAGCGCCGACAGGGCGACTAATGAAAAACTGTTTTTT.

This clonotype was counted a few times. The chain combines TRBV10-3 with TRBJ2-7; 10 bases fit TRBD1. V lost 6 bases and J lost 4; bases outside the gene matches: 6. The CDR3 runs to 14 residues. CDR1 is ENHRY and CDR2 is SYGVKD in the germline V gene. The CDR3 coding sequence is TGTGCCATCAGGGTTACGGGACAGGGGTACGAGCAGTACTTC. Protein: CAIRVTGQGYEQYF.

This clonotype was seen only a few times. The rearrangement uses TRBV2 and TRBJ2-3; 8 bases agree with TRBD2. V shed 3 bases and J 4 bases; nucleotides not matched to a gene: 9. The germline CDR1 and CDR2 sequences are SNHLY and FYNNEI. The CDR3 covers 16 residues. The DNA of the CDR3 is TGTGCCAGCAGTGAGTTCGGGGGGGGCCAGTCAGATACGCAGTATTTT. Translation: CASSEFGGGQSDTQYF.

This chain links TRBV5-1 with TRBJ2-5; 9 positions agree with TRBD2. This CDR3 has 13 residues. The germline gives CDR1 SGHRS, CDR2 YFSETQ. V shed 5 bases and J 1 base; nucleotides not matched to a gene: 0. As DNA, the CDR3 is TGCGCCAGCAGAGCGGGGGGCCAAGAGACCCAGTACTTC. Translated, it gives CASRAGGQETQYF.

The rearrangement links TRBV23-1 to TRBJ2-5; 7 bases are a match to TRBD2. TRBV23-1 is placed among ORFs of uncertain function. V trimming: 2 bases; J trimming: 5 bases; junction bases outside the gene matches: 8. The CDR3 length is 15 residues. In nucleotides, the CDR3 is TGCGCCAGCAGTCAAACCGGACTAGAGTGCGAGACCCAGTACTTC. Residues: CASSQTGLECETQYF.